Sequencing of this T cell receptor beta chain was carried out in a study of blood T cell repertoires in COVID-19. Across the study: From the United States, Italy and Spain came samples of acute and convalescent COVID-19.

Only in-frame clones appear in the TCRdb table, and some are missing; sequencing was by immunoSEQ multiplex PCR. This table has about 44,000 clones, under 90% appearing once. The CDR3 runs 13 residues. Germline trimming cut 3 bases from V and 7 bases from J; bases unmatched to any gene: 5. The TCR originated in a human donor in a cohort sampled during active COVID-19. The chain joins TRBV12-3 or TRBV12-4 to TRBJ2-7; 8 nucleotides match TRBD1. Sequenced material: peripheral blood. The CDR3 DNA is TGTGCCAGCAGTTTCACTACAGGGGGAGAGCAGTACTTC. Translated, it gives CASSFTTGGEQYF.